Here is one T cell receptor (beta chain) with its context. Germline V gene sequence: CDR1 LNHDA, CDR2 SQIVND (reference sequence). Between the trimmed V and J ends, which lost 5 bases and 2 bases, there was a span of 13 bases. The length of the CDR3 is 15 residues. This entry is derived from a study of blood T cells in healthy people across ages. For the second PCR, which ran for about 7 to 12 cycles, a sample-barcoded 5' primer and a J-beta primer mix were used. TCRdb ran MiXCR on the 5' RACE reads and lists one entry per CDR3 protein. The sample consists of some 700,000 distinct CDR3 sequences, 22% of them appearing once.

The sequence was obtained from a man in his 70s in good health. This chain connects TRBV19 to TRBJ1-5, with a weak D call TRBD1 (6 bases). The specimen sequenced was blood. The CDR3 DNA follows: TGTGCCAGTAGTGTCCGGGACACCCGCAATCAGCCCCAGCATTTT. Amino acid sequence: CASSVRDTRNQPQHF. Based on the CDR3 plus reference TRBV19 and TRBJ1-5, the full variable domain is DGGITQSPKYLFRKEGQNVTLSCEQNLNHDAMYWYRQDPGQGLRLIYYSQIVNDFQKGDIAEGYSVSREKKESFPLTVTSAQKNPTAFYLCASSVRDTRNQPQHFGDGTRLSIL.